The rows below give T cell receptor beta chains drawn from one sample of a study of T-cell reconstitution after alpha-beta-depleted transplantation in children. TCRdb reanalysed the PCR reads using MiXCR and keeps one entry per CDR3 protein. This table has about 120,000 distinct CDR3 sequences, roughly 23% appearing once. Sequences were derived from PBMCs, mostly from graft donor cells, sampled 180 days after TCRalphabeta/CD19-depleted stem cell transplant. The receptors here all came from a male patient aged 2 to 10 who had a stem cell transplant for chronic granulomatous disease, so the T cells may come from the graft donor. Each CDR3 is given with its conserved first and last residue. The order of the fields is V gene, J gene, D gene, clone size, CDR3 DNA, CDR3 protein. D genes are given only for firm matches. Size is stated for part of the rows, as once, few or many counts, or as a class when the clone is expanded.

TRBV20-1	TRBJ2-5	-	many	TGCAGTGCTAGAGGTGGGCCCGCCCCCTCCCAAGAGACCCAGTACTTC	CSARGGPAPSQETQYF
TRBV15	TRBJ1-2	-	few	TGTGCCACCAGCAGAACCGGGCACTACACCTTC	CATSRTGHYTF
TRBV7-2	TRBJ2-1	TRBD2	few	TGTGCCAGCAGCTTAGAGAGCGGGACCAAGGGGAATGAGCAGTTCTTC	CASSLESGTKGNEQFF
TRBV29-1	TRBJ2-5	-	-	TGCAGCGTCGCCCCGGGGAAAATTGAGACCCAGTACTTC	CSVAPGKIETQYF
TRBV6-5	TRBJ1-1	-	-	TGTGCCAGCAGTTCACAGGGCGGAAGGAACACTGAAGCTTTCTTT	CASSSQGGRNTEAFF
TRBV11-2	TRBJ2-1	-	many	TGTGCCAGCACCCGAGGCGTTTTGAGCTCCTACAATGAGCAGTTCTTC	CASTRGVLSSYNEQFF
TRBV29-1	TRBJ2-1	TRBD2	-	TGCAGCGTTGCTAGCGGGGGGGCTAACAATGAGCAGTTCTTC	CSVASGGANNEQFF
TRBV2	TRBJ2-3	-	many	TGTGCCAGCAGTGAACGGGCGTGGGCCAATACGCAGTATTTT	CASSERAWANTQYF
TRBV12-3/TRBV12-4	TRBJ1-2	-	-	TGTGCCAGCAGGGGGGGGGACCAAAACTATGGCTACACCTTC	CASRGGDQNYGYTF
TRBV12-3/TRBV12-4	TRBJ2-7	-	few	TGTGCCAGCAGTTTCGCAGGGCAACAGGACGAGCAGTACTTC	CASSFAGQQDEQYF
TRBV29-1	TRBJ1-5	-	few	TGCAGCGTTGAACGGGGAATCTTCAATCAGCCCCAGCATTTT	CSVERGIFNQPQHF
TRBV7-6	TRBJ2-1	-	-	TGTGCCAGCAGCTTATTTCAGTACAATGAGCAGTTCTTC	CASSLFQYNEQFF
TRBV29-1	TRBJ2-7	TRBD1	-	TGCAGCGTTCTGACAGGGGAGCATTACGAGCAGTACTTC	CSVLTGEHYEQYF
TRBV12-3/TRBV12-4	TRBJ1-2	-	-	TGTGCCAGCAGTTTAAACCCAGGGGCGGATGGCTACACCTTC	CASSLNPGADGYTF
TRBV7-2	TRBJ2-7	-	many	TGTGCCAGCAGCTTAGCGCCCAGGGGCTACGAGCAGTACTTC	CASSLAPRGYEQYF
TRBV20-1	TRBJ2-1	-	many	TGCAGTGCTAGAGACCCCTCGGGGTCGGGTTACAATGAGCAGTTCTTC	CSARDPSGSGYNEQFF
TRBV10-2	TRBJ2-7	-	few	TGCGCCAGCAGTGAGTCGAAGGGCGGCTCCTACGAGCAGTACTTC	CASSESKGGSYEQYF
TRBV24-1	TRBJ2-3	-	few	TGTGCCACCAAGGAAAGGGTAGGCACAGATACGCAGTATTTT	CATKERVGTDTQYF
TRBV9	TRBJ1-2	TRBD1	-	TGTGCCAGCAGCGTAGCAGGACAGGGGATCTATGGCTACACCTTC	CASSVAGQGIYGYTF
TRBV29-1	TRBJ2-7	TRBD2	-	TGCAGCCTACGACTAGCGGGAGTTGAGCAGTACTTC	CSLRLAGVEQYF
TRBV7-6	TRBJ2-5	-	-	TGTGCCAGCAGCTTAGCACTAACTCTAGAGACCCAGTACTTC	CASSLALTLETQYF
TRBV7-8	TRBJ1-5	TRBD1	-	TGTGCCAGCAGCTTGTGGGACAGGGAGGGCAATCAGCCCCAGCATTTT	CASSLWDREGNQPQHF
TRBV7-2	TRBJ2-5	TRBD2	-	TGTGCCAGCAGCTTAAACAGCGGGGGGGCTTTTGAGACCCAGTACTTC	CASSLNSGGAFETQYF
TRBV5-1	TRBJ2-6	-	few	TGCGCCAGCAGCTTTGGGCCGTTCTCTGGGGCCAACGTCCTGACTTTC	CASSFGPFSGANVLTF
TRBV12-3/TRBV12-4	TRBJ2-7	-	few	TGTGCCAGCAGCCGAGGTAGCTACGAGCAGTACTTC	CASSRGSYEQYF
TRBV20-1	TRBJ1-3	TRBD1	-	TGCAGTGCTAGACAGGGGGCGTTTGGAAACACCATATATTTT	CSARQGAFGNTIYF
TRBV9	TRBJ2-1	-	many	TGTGCCAGCAGCGTAAGCCTAGCAGGAACCGATGAGCAGTTCTTC	CASSVSLAGTDEQFF
TRBV7-9	TRBJ1-1	-	many	TGTGCCAGCAGCTTAGATTCGAACACTGAAGCTTTCTTT	CASSLDSNTEAFF
TRBV10-2	TRBJ2-2	TRBD2	few	TGCGCCAGCAGGTTCCCCCTAGCGGGGGGAGCGAACACCGGGGAGCTGTTTTTT	CASRFPLAGGANTGELFF
TRBV5-1	TRBJ2-3	TRBD2	-	TGCGCCAGCAGCGACACACTAGCGGGGGGGCCGATAGATACGCAGTATTTT	CASSDTLAGGPIDTQYF
TRBV15	TRBJ2-6	TRBD2	-	TGTGCCACCAGTGGGACTAGCGGGGGGTTCTCTGGGGCCAACGTCCTGACTTTC	CATSGTSGGFSGANVLTF
TRBV20-1	TRBJ2-7	-	many	TGCAGTGCTAGTTTGTTTGGGGACTCCGAGCAGTACTTC	CSASLFGDSEQYF
TRBV5-1	TRBJ2-7	TRBD1	-	TGCGCCAGCAGTTATGGAGAGGACAGGGGCTACGAGCAGTACTTC	CASSYGEDRGYEQYF
TRBV15	TRBJ1-1	-	-	TGTGCCACCAGCAGAGAATGGCCGAGTGAAGCTTTCTTT	CATSREWPSEAFF